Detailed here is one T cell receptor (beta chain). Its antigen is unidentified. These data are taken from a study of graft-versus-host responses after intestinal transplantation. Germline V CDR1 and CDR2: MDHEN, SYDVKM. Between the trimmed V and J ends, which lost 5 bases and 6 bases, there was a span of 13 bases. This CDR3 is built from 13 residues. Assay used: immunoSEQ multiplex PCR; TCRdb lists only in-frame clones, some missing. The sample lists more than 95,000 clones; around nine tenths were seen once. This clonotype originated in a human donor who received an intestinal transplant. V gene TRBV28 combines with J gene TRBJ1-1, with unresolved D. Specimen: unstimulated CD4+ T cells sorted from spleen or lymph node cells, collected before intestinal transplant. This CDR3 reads CASSGNRIPEAFF. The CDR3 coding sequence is TGTGCCAGCAGTGGTAACAGAATCCCTGAAGCTTTCTTT. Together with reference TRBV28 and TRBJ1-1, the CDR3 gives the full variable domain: DVKVTQSSRYLVKRTGEKVFLECVQDMDHENMFWYRQDPGLGLRLIYFSYDVKMKEKGDIPEGYSVSREKKERFSLILESASTNQTSMYLCASSGNRIPEAFFGQGTRLTVV.